Shown below are 30 T cell receptor beta chains from a single sample sequenced in a study of cytomegalovirus exposure and HLA in healthy donors. This PCR relied on a set of 60 Vbeta primers and 13 Jbeta primers. The data were produced by immunoSEQ multiplex PCR, yet TCRdb's version contains in-frame clones alone and is incomplete. This sample's table has some 200,000 clones. The sequenced sample was PBMCs. The source is a young man in good health and CMV-seronegative.

The V and J genes are TRBV7-6 and TRBJ2-1; 8 bases match TRBD2. V was clipped by 8 bases and J by 0 bases; unmatched bases: 12. This CDR3 has 17 amino acids. The V gene's germline CDR1 is SGHVS and CDR2 FNYEAQ. The CDR3 nucleotides read TGTGCCAGCCGACGGGGTAGCGGGGAAAGCTCCTACAATGAGCAGTTCTTC. Protein sequence: CASRRGSGESSYNEQFF.

Regarding this clone: This sample also contains other DNA sequences that code for the same CDR3. This chain connects TRBV4-2 to TRBJ2-3; no clear D. Trimming cost V 11 bases and J 6 bases, with 9 bases left between them. Germline CDR1 LGHNA, CDR2 YNFKEQ. CDR3 size: 10 residues. The CDR3 DNA sequence: TGTGCCTATCCACGGGATACGCAGTATTTT. It encodes CAYPRDTQYF.

This rearrangement joins TRBV5-4 to TRBJ1-1; D remains unclear. CDR1 and CDR2 (germline): SGHNT, YYREEE (reference sequence). V lost 0 bases and J 8 bases, leaving 5 bases between the germline ends. This CDR3 has 11 amino acids. The CDR3, as DNA: TGTGCCAGCAGCTTGGACGGGGAAGCTTTCTTT. Its protein product is CASSLDGEAFF.

The CDR3, as DNA: TGTGCCAGTAGTATTAGTGCGGGAGCCCTCCTCTATGGCTACACCTTC. This codes for CASSISAGALLYGYTF. J is TRBJ1-2 and V is TRBV19; D remains unclear. The V end lost 3 bases, the J end lost 4 bases, and 18 bases lay between the germline ends. Germline CDR1 is LNHDA and CDR2 is SQIVND (reference sequence). The CDR3 has 16 residues. The full variable domain, completed using reference TRBV19 and TRBJ1-2, is DGGITQSPKYLFRKEGQNVTLSCEQNLNHDAMYWYRQDPGQGLRLIYYSQIVNDFQKGDIAEGYSVSREKKESFPLTVTSAQKNPTAFYLCASSISAGALLYGYTFGSGTRLTVV.

The chain carries TRBV7-8 and TRBJ1-2; D gene uncertain. The germline gives CDR1 SGHVS, CDR2 FQNEAQ. The CDR3 is 13 residues long. The V end was cut by 0 bases, the J end by 8 bases, with 10 bases between. CDR3 in DNA: TGTGCCAGCAGCTTAGCGTCGCCACACGGCTACACCTTC. Its translation: CASSLASPHGYTF.

The chain employs TRBV25-1 and TRBJ2-3; 9 nucleotides agree with TRBD2. V lost 8 bases and J lost 0; bases outside the gene matches: 3. Germline V lookup: CDR1 MGHDK, CDR2 SYGVNS. The CDR3 has 14 amino acids. The CDR3 nucleotides read TGTGCCAGCGGGCTAGCGGGGAGCACAGATACGCAGTATTTT. Translating gives CASGLAGSTDTQYF.

The chain combines TRBV6-8 with TRBJ2-6; 7 bases line up with TRBD1. Germline V gene sequence: CDR1 MNHGY, CDR2 SAAAGT. Trimming removed 6 bases from V and 0 bases from J; junction bases left unmatched: 29. CDR3 length equals 24 residues. CDR3 sequence reads: CASRLRNHTGTDREKLSGANVLTF. In DNA form, the CDR3 reads TGTGCCAGCAGGCTACGGAACCACACAGGCACCGACAGGGAAAAACTCTCTGGGGCCAACGTCCTGACTTTC.

This rearrangement joins TRBV19 to TRBJ2-5; 7 nucleotides line up with TRBD1. The germline CDR1 and CDR2 sequences are LNHDA and SQIVND (reference sequence). The J segment lost 6 bases and the V segment lost 6 bases, leaving 7 bases of the junction unmatched. The CDR3 has 13 amino acids. The CDR3 region has the DNA TGTGCCAGTAGATCGGACAGGCAGAAGACCCAGTACTTC. Translating it yields CASRSDRQKTQYF. Full variable domain (remainder filled in from reference TRBV19 and TRBJ2-5): DGGITQSPKYLFRKEGQNVTLSCEQNLNHDAMYWYRQDPGQGLRLIYYSQIVNDFQKGDIAEGYSVSREKKESFPLTVTSAQKNPTAFYLCASRSDRQKTQYFGPGTRLLVL.

This chain uses TRBV10-1 with TRBJ1-5; perhaps TRBD1 as D (6 bases). The germline V and J ends were trimmed by 6 bases and 7 bases, with 13 bases remaining between them. The germline gives CDR1 WNHNN, CDR2 SYGVQD (reference sequence). This CDR3 is built from 13 residues. The CDR3 reads CASSSRGGQPQHF. CDR3 bases: TGCGCCAGCAGCTCCAGGGGTGGACAGCCCCAGCATTTT.

The genes are TRBV7-9 and TRBJ1-5; D might be TRBD1 (6 bases). From germline, CDR1 is SEHNR and CDR2 FQNEAQ (reference sequence). The V end was cut by 0 bases, the J end by 7 bases, with 19 bases between. The CDR3 totals 17 residues. DNA for the CDR3: TGTGCCAGCAGCTTAGCGGTTGGAACAGGGCAAGGCCAGCCCCAGCATTTT. This translates into CASSLAVGTGQGQPQHF. Full variable domain (rest looked up from reference TRBV7-9 and TRBJ1-5): DTGVSQNPRHKITKRGQNVTFRCDPISEHNRLYWYRQTLGQGPEFLTYFQNEAQLEKSRLLSDRFSAERPKGSFSTLEIQRTEQGDSAMYLCASSLAVGTGQGQPQHFGDGTRLSIL.

J is TRBJ2-7 and V is TRBV6-5, with TRBD1 matching 7 bases. Germline loops: CDR1 MNHEY, CDR2 SVGAGI. Trimming at V came to 6 bases and at J to 5 bases, leaving 4 bases not matched to a gene. The CDR3 covers 12 residues. The DNA for the CDR3 is TGTGCCAGCAGCCAACAGGGGAACGAGCAGTACTTC. Translation gives CASSQQGNEQYF.

This chain connects TRBV28 to TRBJ1-1, with D maybe TRBD1 (5 bases). The germline V gene encodes CDR1 MDHEN and CDR2 SYDVKM. The V end was cut by 3 bases, the J end by 3 bases, with 11 bases between. The CDR3 contains 14 residues. DNA for the CDR3: TGTGCCAGCAGTTTCACAGGAACCTACACTGAAGCTTTCTTT. It translates to CASSFTGTYTEAFF.

The V gene is TRBV28, the J gene TRBJ1-2; no reliable D call. The CDR3 is 13 amino acids. Germline CDR1 and CDR2: MDHEN and SYDVKM. V shed 3 bases and J shed 4 bases, with 9 bases lying between them. This CDR3 is CASSLQASYGYTF. In DNA form, the CDR3 reads TGTGCCAGCAGTTTGCAGGCATCCTATGGCTACACCTTC.

This chain uses TRBV10-3 with TRBJ2-1; 10 bases are a match to TRBD2. Germline V CDR1 and CDR2: ENHRY, SYGVKD. Trimming took 8 bases from V and 8 from J; bases not matched to a gene: 9. The CDR3 extends over 14 amino acids. This CDR3 is CAIAAGGLNDEQFF. The CDR3 DNA reads as TGTGCCATCGCAGCGGGAGGGCTCAACGATGAGCAGTTCTTC.

This chain uses TRBV4-3 with TRBJ1-6; D not certain. There are 16 residues in the CDR3. Germline lookup yields CDR1 LGHNA and CDR2 YSLEER. With 1 base removed from V and 0 bases from J, the gap between germline ends came to 7 bases. Here the CDR3 reads CASSQALSSYNSPLHF. In DNA, the CDR3 is TGCGCCAGCAGCCAAGCCCTCAGCTCCTATAATTCACCCCTCCACTTT.

The V call is TRBV27, the J call TRBJ1-4, with 8 bases fitting TRBD1. There are 15 residues in the CDR3. J was trimmed by 7 bases and V by 3 bases; bases with no gene match: 7. Germline assignment: CDR1 MNHEY and CDR2 SMNVEV (reference sequence). Here the CDR3 DNA reads TGTGCCAGCAGTTTGGACAGGGAAGGGGGTGAAAAACTGTTTTTT. It is translated as CASSLDREGGEKLFF.

The DNA of the CDR3 is TGCGCCAGCAATGTTAGGAGACAGACATCGCGGGATCAAGAGACCCAGTACTTC. Protein product: CASNVRRQTSRDQETQYF. The chain uses TRBV5-1 and TRBJ2-5; D perhaps matches TRBD2 (6 bases). Trimming left V 6 bases short and J 2 bases short, with 26 bases between. In germline, CDR1 is SGHRS, CDR2 YFSETQ. The CDR3 is 18 amino acids.

The J gene is TRBJ1-6, the V gene TRBV6-5; a possible D gene is TRBD1 (5 bases). This CDR3 comprises 15 residues. V lost 2 bases and J 12 bases, leaving 17 bases between the germline ends. From germline, CDR1 is MNHEY and CDR2 SVGAGI. For the CDR3, the DNA is TGTGCCAGCAGTTACGGGGGGGTTGAATCGATACCCCTCCACTTT. Translation gives CASSYGGVESIPLHF.

The V gene is TRBV25-1, the J gene TRBJ2-1; D perhaps matches TRBD1 (6 bases). Germline assignment: CDR1 MGHDK and CDR2 SYGVNS. There are 15 residues in the CDR3. V was pared by 3 bases and J by 8 bases, with 17 bases between. The CDR3 nucleotides read TGTGCCAGCAGTGACCAGGGGTTAGGTGGGTATGAGCAGTTCTTC. It is translated as CASSDQGLGGYEQFF.

The rearrangement uses TRBV19 and TRBJ2-7, with 10 positions matching TRBD1. The germline gives CDR1 LNHDA, CDR2 SQIVND (reference sequence). This CDR3 has 16 amino acids. Trimming at V came to 3 bases and at J to 2 bases, leaving 7 bases not matched to a gene. DNA of the CDR3: TGTGCCAGTAGTATCTCAATGGGACAGGGGACCTACGAGCAGTACTTC. It codes for CASSISMGQGTYEQYF.

The rearrangement links TRBV7-8 to TRBJ2-7; D gene uncertain. CDR3 length: 12 residues. Trimming stripped 5 bases from V and 1 base from J, with 6 bases between. Germline loops: CDR1 SGHVS, CDR2 FQNEAQ. CDR3 amino acids: CASSPRSYEQYF. CDR3 sequence (DNA): TGTGCCAGCAGCCCCAGATCCTACGAGCAGTACTTC.

The chain carries TRBV5-1 and TRBJ2-7; D is perhaps TRBD2 (5 bases). CDR3 size: 12 residues. Between the trimmed V and J ends, which lost 0 bases and 6 bases, there was a span of 7 bases. The germline V gene encodes CDR1 SGHRS and CDR2 YFSETQ. CDR3 sequence reads: CASSLEGSEQYF. The CDR3 nucleotides are TGCGCCAGCAGCTTGGAAGGGAGCGAGCAGTACTTC.

This chain connects TRBV19 to TRBJ1-1; 7 bases align to TRBD1. The CDR3 consists of 13 residues. Germline V gene data show CDR1 as LNHDA and CDR2 as SQIVND (reference sequence). Germline trimming cut 4 bases from V and 8 bases from J; bases unmatched to any gene: 7. Here the CDR3 reads CASSTIPGQEAFF. Here the CDR3 DNA reads TGTGCCAGTAGTACGATCCCGGGACAGGAAGCTTTCTTT. The full variable domain, its missing parts supplied by reference TRBV19 and TRBJ1-1, is DGGITQSPKYLFRKEGQNVTLSCEQNLNHDAMYWYRQDPGQGLRLIYYSQIVNDFQKGDIAEGYSVSREKKESFPLTVTSAQKNPTAFYLCASSTIPGQEAFFGQGTRLTVV.

The rearrangement uses TRBV18 and TRBJ2-3, with 8 positions matching TRBD2. In germline, CDR1 is KGHSH, CDR2 LQKENI. The CDR3 covers 15 residues. V lost 3 bases, J lost 3 bases, and 5 bases stayed unmatched. This chain's CDR3 is CASSPLAGNTDTQYF. CDR3 coding DNA: TGTGCCAGCTCACCGTTAGCGGGGAATACAGATACGCAGTATTTT.

The chain recombines TRBV30 with TRBJ1-2, with TRBD1 matching 8 bases. The V and J ends lost 5 bases and 8 bases, in that order; junction bases with no gene match: 7. Germline V lookup: CDR1 GTSNPN, CDR2 SVGIG (reference sequence). The CDR3 loop spans 12 amino acids. CDR3 nucleotides: TGTGCCTGGCCAGGGGGCGCGGGGGGCTACACCTTC. This sequence encodes CAWPGGAGGYTF. The full variable domain, its missing parts supplied by reference TRBV30 and TRBJ1-2, is SQTIHQWPATLVQPVGSPLSLECTVEGTSNPNLYWYRQAAGRGLQLLFYSVGIGQISSEVPQNLSASRPQDRQFILSSKKLLLSDSGFYLCAWPGGAGGYTFGSGTRLTVV.

The rearrangement uses TRBV7-2 and TRBJ2-4, with a weak D call TRBD2 (6 bases). The V end lost 1 base, the J end lost 7 bases, and 8 bases lay between the germline ends. This CDR3 contains 13 residues. Germline values: CDR1 SGHTA, CDR2 FQGNSA. This CDR3 is CASSLGLANIQYF. In DNA, the CDR3 is TGTGCCAGCAGCTTAGGTCTAGCGAACATTCAGTACTTC.

The chain links TRBV6-5 to TRBJ1-4; TRBD1 matches 7 bases. The CDR3 covers 15 residues. J gave up 4 bases and V 0 bases, and 2 bases lay outside the gene matches. CDR1 is MNHEY, CDR2 SVGAGI, per germline. CDR3 DNA sequence: TGTGCCAGCAGTTACTCCACAGGGGATAATGAAAAACTGTTTTTT. Translating gives CASSYSTGDNEKLFF.

The genes are TRBV7-8 and TRBJ1-5, with 8 bases that match TRBD1. Germline V gene data show CDR1 as SGHVS and CDR2 as FQNEAQ. There are 16 residues in the CDR3. J gave up 3 bases and V 2 bases, and 6 bases lay outside the gene matches. The CDR3 DNA follows: TGTGCCAGCAGCTTAAGTCCGGGACAGGACAATCAGCCCCAGCATTTT. The encoded protein is CASSLSPGQDNQPQHF.

The rearrangement links TRBV7-8 to TRBJ1-4; tentatively, D is TRBD1 (6 bases). The germline V gene encodes CDR1 SGHVS and CDR2 FQNEAQ. The CDR3 length is 16 residues. V dropped 5 bases and J dropped 5 bases, with 18 bases sitting between them. The CDR3 sequence: CASSQNTGSRNEKLFF. The CDR3 DNA reads as TGTGCCAGCAGCCAAAACACAGGGTCCAGGAATGAAAAACTGTTTTTT.

The chain couples TRBV11-3 to TRBJ1-1; a possible D gene is TRBD1 (6 bases). The CDR3 has 14 residues. The germline gives CDR1 SGHNT, CDR2 YENEEA. V dropped 4 bases and J dropped 6 bases, with 15 bases sitting between them. CDR3 in DNA: TGTGCCAGCAGCTCACAGGGAGCAGGGTCTGAAGCTTTCTTT. Amino acid sequence: CASSSQGAGSEAFF.